These 28 T cell receptor beta chains share one sample of origin, sequenced in a study of T cell responses to AZD1222 COVID-19 vaccine. Libraries were prepared by immunoSEQ multiplex PCR; TCRdb keeps only in-frame clonotypes and omits some of them. The table records tens of thousands of clones, 75% to 90% of them present only once. The specimen comprised peripheral blood, sampled on day 0 of AZD1222 vaccination. The receptors were sampled from an adult in good health.

This clone was counted once. The V gene is TRBV27, the J gene TRBJ2-1; D is possibly TRBD1 or TRBD2 (5 bases each). The CDR3 length is 15 residues. Per germline, CDR1 MNHEY and CDR2 SMNVEV (reference sequence). V was trimmed by 5 bases and J by 6 bases, leaving 17 bases between them. CDR3 sequence: CASSAGRRGSNEQFF. The DNA for the CDR3 is TGTGCCAGCAGTGCAGGGAGAAGGGGTTCCAATGAGCAGTTCTTC.

This clone counts as hyperexpanded (1% or more). This chain joins TRBV28 and TRBJ1-2; TRBD1 matches at 7 bases. The CDR3 spans 13 residues. CDR1 is MDHEN and CDR2 is SYDVKM in the germline V gene. V lost 10 bases to trimming and J lost 8 bases; unmatched junction nucleotides: 13. CDR3 in DNA: TGTGCCACCCTAGGGGGCGGTCGTAACGGCTACACCTTC. Its translation: CATLGGGRNGYTF.

This chain joins TRBV2 and TRBJ2-5; D uncertain. Germline loops: CDR1 SNHLY, CDR2 FYNNEI. Trimming removed 2 bases at V and 4 bases at J, with 5 bases between. The CDR3 contains 12 residues. CDR3: CASSEMGETQYF. The DNA of the CDR3 is TGTGCCAGCAGTGAAATGGGAGAGACCCAGTACTTC.

The chain carries TRBV9 and TRBJ2-3; D unresolved. V shed 0 bases and J shed 2 bases, with 10 bases lying between them. The CDR3 length is 15 residues. The V gene's germline CDR1 is SGDLS and CDR2 YYNGEE. The CDR3 is CASSVVSPYTDTQYF. The CDR3 region has the DNA TGTGCCAGCAGCGTAGTCTCCCCCTACACAGATACGCAGTATTTT.

This sequence joins TRBV18 and TRBJ2-2; possibly TRBD1 or TRBD2 for D (5 bases each). The CDR3 has 14 residues. Trimming stripped 3 bases from V and 6 bases from J, with 11 bases between. The germline V gene has CDR1 KGHSH and CDR2 LQKENI. CDR3 region: CASSPGTAAGELFF. CDR3 in DNA: TGTGCCAGCTCACCCGGGACGGCTGCCGGGGAGCTGTTTTTT.

This sequence joins TRBV15 and TRBJ1-5; no reliable D call. The CDR3 sequence is 16 residues long. Looked up from germline, CDR1 is LNHNV and CDR2 is YYDKDF (reference sequence). Trimming shortened V by 0 bases and J by 0 bases, and 9 bases separated the two germline ends. CDR3 in DNA: TGTGCCACCAGCAGAGACAGAAGTGGTAGCAATCAGCCCCAGCATTTT. Encoded protein: CATSRDRSGSNQPQHF. Drawing the rest from reference TRBV15 and TRBJ1-5, the complete variable domain is DAMVIQNPRYQVTQFGKPVTLSCSQTLNHNVMYWYQQKSSQAPKLLFHYYDKDFNNEADTPDNFQSRRPNTSFCFLDIRSPGLGDTAMYLCATSRDRSGSNQPQHFGDGTRLSIL.

The chain recombines TRBV10-1 with TRBJ2-2, with 8 bases matching TRBD2. V lost 3 bases to trimming and J lost 4 bases; unmatched junction nucleotides: 10. CDR1 is WNHNN and CDR2 is SYGVQD in the germline V gene (reference sequence). The CDR3 loop spans 17 amino acids. The CDR3 DNA follows: TGCGCCAGCAGTGACCGAGGTAGCGGGGCGATCACCGGGGAGCTGTTTTTT. Translating gives CASSDRGSGAITGELFF.

The rearrangement joins TRBV7-2 to TRBJ1-2; D is unclear. Trimming shortened V by 5 bases and J by 4 bases, and 11 bases separated the two germline ends. The germline V gene has CDR1 SGHTA and CDR2 FQGNSA. This CDR3 spans 13 amino acids. The CDR3 loop is CASSTNQIYGYTF. CDR3 nucleotides: TGTGCCAGCAGCACAAACCAGATCTATGGCTACACCTTC.

The rearrangement uses TRBV7-2 and TRBJ2-5; D is possibly TRBD1 (5 bases). Deletions cut 2 bases from V and 5 bases from J, with 12 bases between. This CDR3 contains 14 residues. Germline CDR1 and CDR2: SGHTA and FQGNSA. CDR3 DNA: TGTGCCAGCAGCTTATTGCCAGGGTGGGAGACCCAGTACTTC. It is translated as CASSLLPGWETQYF.

The chain couples TRBV7-3 to TRBJ2-3; D is ambiguous. Germline CDR1 and CDR2: SGHTA and FQGTGA. The CDR3 contains 14 residues. V shed 5 bases and J shed 0 bases, with 9 bases lying between them. Written as DNA, the CDR3 is TGTGCCAGCAGCCGGTTGGGGAGCACAGATACGCAGTATTTT. It translates to CASSRLGSTDTQYF.

The rearrangement uses TRBV6-5 and TRBJ1-1, with D possibly being TRBD1 (5 bases). CDR1 is MNHEY, CDR2 SVGAGI, per germline. This CDR3 has 15 residues. The V and J ends lost 2 bases and 1 base respectively, with 11 bases between them. CDR3 DNA sequence: TGTGCCAGCAGTTACCCGCGAGGGACGAACACTGAAGCTTTCTTT. Translated: CASSYPRGTNTEAFF.

This chain links TRBV7-2 with TRBJ1-1; tentatively, D is TRBD1 (5 bases). The CDR3 sequence is 16 residues long. Germline CDR1 and CDR2: SGHTA and FQGNSA. Between the trimmed V and J ends, which lost 2 bases and 0 bases, there was a span of 13 bases. The CDR3 is CASSLKGWGMNTEAFF. The CDR3 coding sequence is TGTGCCAGCAGCTTAAAGGGATGGGGGATGAACACTGAAGCTTTCTTT.

This rearrangement joins TRBV6-5 to TRBJ1-2; no definite D call. V lost 6 bases and J 6 bases, leaving 14 bases between the germline ends. Germline V gene sequence: CDR1 MNHEY, CDR2 SVGAGI. CDR3 length: 13 residues. CDR3 in amino acids: CASSPRKGNGYTF. The CDR3 region has the DNA TGTGCCAGCAGCCCCCGGAAGGGTAATGGCTACACCTTC.

In this sample, this clone turned up once. DNA for the CDR3: TGTGCCAGCAGCAGTAGAGATCTCCCCCTCCTAACAGGGACCGAATTAAGGGGTGAGCAGTTCTTC. Translation gives CASSSRDLPLLTGTELRGEQFF. This chain uses TRBV3-1 (or the pseudogene TRBV3-2) with TRBJ2-1; D possibly corresponds to TRBD1 (6 bases). The V end lost 5 bases, the J end lost 9 bases, and 41 bases lay between the germline ends. Germline V CDR1 and CDR2: LGHDT, YNNKEL (reference sequence). The CDR3 runs 22 residues.

The V gene is TRBV19, the J gene TRBJ1-2, with 7 bases lining up with TRBD1. V lost 4 bases, J lost 8 bases, and 10 bases stayed unmatched. The CDR3 is 14 amino acids. CDR1 and CDR2 (germline): LNHDA, SQIVND (reference sequence). DNA for the CDR3: TGTGCCAGTAGTAGGCGGACAGGTAATCTCGGCTACACCTTC. Encoded protein: CASSRRTGNLGYTF.

This clone was detected once. The V and J genes are TRBV20-1 and TRBJ1-1; weak D call: TRBD1 (6 bases). Germline V gene lookup returns CDR1 DFQATT and CDR2 SNEGSKA (reference sequence). CDR3 size: 17 residues. V lost 3 bases and J lost 0, with 20 bases in between. The CDR3 DNA follows: TGCAGTGCTAGTCGACCGAAGTCCGGGGGCATGAACACTGAAGCTTTCTTT. This encodes CSASRPKSGGMNTEAFF.

The V gene is TRBV19, the J gene TRBJ1-1; 7 bases align to TRBD1. Germline CDR1 reads LNHDA; CDR2 reads SQIVND (reference sequence). Trimming at V came to 7 bases and at J to 6 bases, leaving 8 bases not matched to a gene. This CDR3 spans 13 amino acids. The CDR3 DNA is TGTGCCAGTACCCTCCATGGGACAGCTGAAGCTTTCTTT. Its translation is CASTLHGTAEAFF.

This clone occurred a few times. V and J are TRBV19 and TRBJ1-1, with TRBD1 as a possible D gene (5 bases). This CDR3 spans 16 amino acids. The ends were cut back, 2 bases at V and 1 base at J, with 14 bases in the middle. From germline, CDR1 is LNHDA and CDR2 SQIVND (reference sequence). Written as DNA, the CDR3 is TGTGCCAGTAGTATACAACCGACAGCCAGGAACACTGAAGCTTTCTTT. Translated: CASSIQPTARNTEAFF.

The rearrangement links TRBV7-6 to TRBJ2-2, with 8 bases fitting TRBD2. Germline V lookup: CDR1 SGHVS, CDR2 FNYEAQ. CDR3 size: 18 residues. The V segment lost 1 base and the J segment 4 bases; nucleotides outside the gene matches: 11. CDR3 in DNA: TGTGCCAGCAGCTTAGGGCAACGCGGGGGGTTTGTCACCGGGGAGCTGTTTTTT. Translating it yields CASSLGQRGGFVTGELFF.

This clone has only a few counts. The same CDR3 can be traced to other DNA sequences in this sample. This rearrangement joins TRBV14 to TRBJ2-3, with no clear D. Trimming pared 3 bases from V and 2 bases from J, leaving 9 bases between. Germline V CDR1 and CDR2: SGHDN, FVKESK. This CDR3 is built from 14 residues. CDR3 bases: TGTGCCAGCAGCCAGCGGAGAAACACAGATACGCAGTATTTT. Protein sequence: CASSQRRNTDTQYF.

The chain employs TRBV24-1 and TRBJ2-1; D unclear. The CDR3 runs 16 residues. From germline, CDR1 is KGHDR and CDR2 SFDVKD. Trimming left V 3 bases short and J 0 bases short, with 11 bases between. Written as DNA, the CDR3 is TGTGCCACCAGTGATGCAGGATCGAGCTCCTACAATGAGCAGTTCTTC. Translating it yields CATSDAGSSSYNEQFF.

The chain employs TRBV12-3 or TRBV12-4 and TRBJ2-7; D is undetermined. This CDR3 region has 12 residues. Trimming took 6 bases from V and 3 from J, leaving 9 bases between them. CDR3 protein: CASSPGFYEQYF. The CDR3 DNA sequence: TGTGCCAGCAGCCCCGGGTTCTACGAGCAGTACTTC.

This clone has only one observation. The chain employs TRBV28 and TRBJ1-2, with D perhaps TRBD1 (6 bases). The CDR3 extends over 13 amino acids. CDR1 is MDHEN and CDR2 is SYDVKM in the germline V gene. Trimming shortened V by 5 bases and J by 4 bases, and 11 bases separated the two germline ends. The CDR3 bases are TGTGCCAGCAGTCAACAGGGAGGCTATGGCTACACCTTC. Amino acid sequence: CASSQQGGYGYTF.

This clone was counted once. The J gene is TRBJ1-5, the V gene TRBV6-5; D is ambiguous. V was cut by 11 bases and J by 4 bases, with 9 bases left in between. There are 11 residues in the CDR3. The germline V gene encodes CDR1 MNHEY and CDR2 SVGAGI. Here the CDR3 DNA reads TGTGCCGGAGGGTCTAATCAGCCCCAGCATTTT. It yields the protein CAGGSNQPQHF.

The V and J genes are TRBV7-9 and TRBJ1-3; the D is unclear. Germline CDR1 SEHNR, CDR2 FQNEAQ (reference sequence). This CDR3 is built from 13 residues. V lost 0 bases, J lost 0 bases, and 0 bases lay in between. The CDR3 sequence is CASSLASGNTIYF. The CDR3 nucleotides read TGTGCCAGCAGCTTAGCCTCTGGAAACACCATATATTTT.

This clone has a handful of counts. CDR3 sequence reads: CASSLDNTGWNTGELFF. The DNA of the CDR3 is TGTGCCAGCAGCTTAGATAATACAGGATGGAACACCGGGGAGCTGTTTTTT. This chain links TRBV11-2 with TRBJ2-2, with D possibly being TRBD1 (5 bases). CDR1 is SGHAT and CDR2 is FQNNGV in the germline V gene. The V end was cut by 0 bases, the J end by 1 base, with 12 bases between. The CDR3 covers 17 residues.

This chain uses TRBV13 with TRBJ1-4, with 10 bases that match TRBD1. Germline V gene lookup returns CDR1 PRHDT and CDR2 FYEKMQ (reference sequence). CDR3 length: 15 amino acids. The V gene end was trimmed by 4 bases and the J gene end by 8 bases; junction bases not matched to a gene: 7. CDR3 sequence: CASSSRQGAREKLFF. CDR3 DNA: TGTGCCAGCAGCTCGAGACAGGGGGCGCGAGAAAAACTGTTTTTT.

This rearrangement joins TRBV5-4 to TRBJ1-6; TRBD1 is a possible D gene (6 bases). The germline gives CDR1 SGHNT, CDR2 YYREEE (reference sequence). This CDR3 region has 15 residues. V was clipped by 4 bases and J by 9 bases, with 17 bases between them. DNA of the CDR3: TGTGCCAGCAGCAAGGGGGTTGAAGGGGGTTCACCCCTCCACTTT. Amino acids: CASSKGVEGGSPLHF.